Listed here is a single T cell receptor (beta chain). The antigen is unknown. The J segment lost 4 bases and the V segment lost 6 bases, leaving 4 bases of the junction unmatched. In germline, CDR1 is MNHNS, CDR2 SASEGT. This CDR3 spans 14 amino acids. The data originate from a study of neoadjuvant nivolumab and ipilimumab in lung cancer. Broader study findings: TCR richness and clonality were higher in tumors than adjacent uninvolved lung. Blood richness before therapy tracked richness in tumors resected after neoadjuvant therapy.

Data came from immunoSEQ multiplex PCR; TCRdb stores just in-frame clones and leaves some out. This repertoire shows 20,000 to 25,000 clones, approximately 86% found once; its top ten account for 20% to 25%. The source of this sequence is an adult with non-small cell lung cancer. The sequencing used peripheral blood, collected before neoadjuvant nivolumab, alone or with ipilimumab. This chain links TRBV6-1 with TRBJ1-5, with 9 bases fitting TRBD1. DNA for the CDR3: TGTGCCAGCAGGGGACAGGGAGAGAATCAGCCCCAGCATTTT. Translated, it gives CASRGQGENQPQHF.